A selection of T cell receptor beta chains follows, all from one sample in a study of cytomegalovirus exposure and HLA in healthy donors. Generated by immunoSEQ multiplex PCR, the TCRdb table keeps only in-frame clones and is missing some. Altogether some 200,000 clones are present, around 74% being singletons, with the ten largest covering roughly 1.4%. The sequenced material came from PBMCs. The receptors derive from a girl aged 5 to 17 in good health and CMV-seropositive. CDR3s leave out the opening cysteine and the closing phenylalanine or tryptophan. A D gene is named only where the DNA matches it firmly.

D gene: TRBD2; J gene: TRBJ2-3; V gene: TRBV9; CDR3 protein: ASSAQTRTSGRDTQY
D gene: TRBD1; J gene: TRBJ1-5; V gene: TRBV27; CDR3 protein: ASSLDRVGPQH
D gene: NA; J gene: TRBJ2-1; V gene: TRBV7-6; CDR3 protein: ASSHDWGGPYSYNEQF
D gene: TRBD1; J gene: TRBJ2-1; V gene: TRBV5-8; CDR3 protein: ASSRTGFTNNEQF
D gene: TRBD2; J gene: TRBJ2-2; V gene: TRBV5-4; CDR3 protein: ASSLASGSTGELF
D gene: NA; J gene: TRBJ2-7; V gene: TRBV7-2; CDR3 protein: ASSLWLGLDEQY
D gene: NA; J gene: TRBJ1-5; V gene: TRBV11-3; CDR3 protein: ASSLGGESNQPQH
D gene: TRBD2; J gene: TRBJ2-2; V gene: TRBV10-2; CDR3 protein: ASSRDRGRTGTSGGPTGELF
D gene: TRBD1; J gene: TRBJ2-7; V gene: TRBV15; CDR3 protein: ATSRPGQGNYEQY
D gene: TRBD1; J gene: TRBJ1-5; V gene: TRBV19; CDR3 protein: ASSIEGTGYQPQH
D gene: NA; J gene: TRBJ2-7; V gene: TRBV5-4; CDR3 protein: ASSLGTTISYEQY
D gene: NA; J gene: TRBJ2-5; V gene: TRBV7-7; CDR3 protein: ASSLGVGPQETQY
D gene: NA; J gene: TRBJ1-2; V gene: TRBV18; CDR3 protein: ASSRGSDALSGYT
D gene: NA; J gene: TRBJ2-3; V gene: TRBV30; CDR3 protein: AWSIEAGSQY
D gene: TRBD1; J gene: TRBJ1-2; V gene: TRBV5-6; CDR3 protein: ASSTPTGYYGYT
D gene: NA; J gene: TRBJ1-4; V gene: TRBV7-2; CDR3 protein: ASSLMRTNEKLF
D gene: TRBD2; J gene: TRBJ2-5; V gene: TRBV9; CDR3 protein: ASSVWSGGAFGETQY
D gene: NA; J gene: TRBJ2-5; V gene: TRBV7-9; CDR3 protein: ASSPEAVQETQY
D gene: NA; J gene: TRBJ2-6; V gene: TRBV2; CDR3 protein: ASSSFDSLSGANVLT
D gene: NA; J gene: TRBJ1-5; V gene: TRBV19; CDR3 protein: ASTPGLHWEPQH
D gene: TRBD2; J gene: TRBJ2-2; V gene: TRBV9; CDR3 protein: ASSPGAGGFTGELF
D gene: TRBD1; J gene: TRBJ2-2; V gene: TRBV19; CDR3 protein: ASGTGGGRELF
D gene: TRBD1; J gene: TRBJ1-4; V gene: TRBV2; CDR3 protein: ASSEESGGKLF
D gene: NA; J gene: TRBJ2-7; V gene: TRBV27; CDR3 protein: ASSSIAFASTYEQY
D gene: NA; J gene: TRBJ1-2; V gene: TRBV11-2; CDR3 protein: ASSKTGDPYGYT
D gene: TRBD1; J gene: TRBJ1-5; V gene: TRBV30; CDR3 protein: AWSVGQGNQPQH
D gene: NA; J gene: TRBJ1-6; V gene: TRBV9; CDR3 protein: ASSPGVSYNSPLH
D gene: NA; J gene: TRBJ2-1; V gene: TRBV6-1; CDR3 protein: ASSEGGSWYNEQF
D gene: NA; J gene: TRBJ2-2; V gene: TRBV11-3; CDR3 protein: ASSLVFGQRNTGELF
D gene: NA; J gene: TRBJ1-6; V gene: TRBV7-8; CDR3 protein: ASSPGGNSPLH
D gene: TRBD1; J gene: TRBJ1-2; V gene: TRBV5-6; CDR3 protein: ASSLGQGNGYT
D gene: NA; J gene: TRBJ1-1; V gene: TRBV11-3; CDR3 protein: ASRSRDMNTEAF
D gene: TRBD2; J gene: TRBJ2-2; V gene: TRBV5-1; CDR3 protein: ASSLRGLAGGLRPNTGELF
D gene: TRBD2; J gene: TRBJ2-3; V gene: TRBV4-3; CDR3 protein: ASSQESGVTDTQY
D gene: TRBD1; J gene: TRBJ1-5; V gene: TRBV6-6; CDR3 protein: ASNPTGYSNQPQH
D gene: TRBD1; J gene: TRBJ1-5; V gene: TRBV28; CDR3 protein: ASSSPGGTQPQH
D gene: NA; J gene: TRBJ1-5; V gene: TRBV18; CDR3 protein: ASSPRNSYSNQPQH
D gene: TRBD1; J gene: TRBJ1-6; V gene: TRBV11-3; CDR3 protein: ASSPDRAGNSPLH
D gene: TRBD2; J gene: TRBJ2-5; V gene: TRBV30; CDR3 protein: AWRNSGGRTQY
D gene: TRBD1; J gene: TRBJ2-5; V gene: TRBV5-1; CDR3 protein: ASSLGDREQETQY
D gene: NA; J gene: TRBJ2-1; V gene: TRBV7-2; CDR3 protein: ASSLKWGPKSYNEQF
D gene: NA; J gene: TRBJ2-3; V gene: TRBV2; CDR3 protein: ASRARLDSSGQY
D gene: NA; J gene: TRBJ2-1; V gene: TRBV7-2; CDR3 protein: ASSFQGYNEQF
D gene: TRBD2; J gene: TRBJ2-7; V gene: TRBV11-3; CDR3 protein: ASSLLAGGLLEQY
D gene: NA; J gene: TRBJ2-5; V gene: TRBV19; CDR3 protein: ASSIGPPQETQY
D gene: NA; J gene: TRBJ1-4; V gene: TRBV10-3; CDR3 protein: AISGGQGLDEKLF
D gene: NA; J gene: TRBJ2-3; V gene: TRBV7-2; CDR3 protein: ASSLGGDLDTDTQY
D gene: NA; J gene: TRBJ1-6; V gene: TRBV4-1; CDR3 protein: ASSQETGTHSPLH
D gene: NA; J gene: TRBJ1-2; V gene: TRBV6-6; CDR3 protein: ASSYGGAYGYT
D gene: NA; J gene: TRBJ2-1; V gene: TRBV15; CDR3 protein: ATSRDLGSVNEQF
D gene: NA; J gene: TRBJ1-5; V gene: TRBV27; CDR3 protein: ASSPSSGQPQH
D gene: TRBD2; J gene: TRBJ2-5; V gene: TRBV10-1; CDR3 protein: ASRASGAGQETQY
D gene: TRBD1; J gene: TRBJ2-7; V gene: TRBV6-5; CDR3 protein: ASSYSGTDYEQY